The 10 T cell receptor beta chains below come from one sample, sequenced in a study of blood T cell repertoires in COVID-19. Using immunoSEQ multiplex PCR, the repertoire was profiled, and TCRdb retains in-frame clones only, with some absent. The sample lists about 190,000 clones; around 82% were seen once. Sequencing used PBMCs or T cells enriched from blood (not recorded which). These receptor sequences come from a woman aged 50 to 65 with acute COVID-19.

The V gene is TRBV6-6, the J gene TRBJ2-5; 10 bases line up with TRBD2. Trimming at V came to 2 bases and at J to 5 bases, leaving 5 bases not matched to a gene. The germline gives CDR1 MNHNY, CDR2 SVGAGI (reference sequence). The CDR3 covers 15 residues. The chain's CDR3 is CASSYGAGGRETQYF. The CDR3, as DNA: TGTGCCAGCAGTTACGGAGCGGGGGGGAGGGAGACCCAGTACTTC.

The chain uses TRBV4-1 and TRBJ2-3; D is unclear. The CDR3 is 13 residues long. CDR1 and CDR2 (germline): MGHRA, YSYEKL. Trimming took 0 bases from V and 5 from J, leaving 6 bases between them. The CDR3 protein is CASSQESGDTQYF. The CDR3 region has the DNA TGCGCCAGCAGCCAAGAGTCGGGAGATACGCAGTATTTT.

V usage is TRBV7-2 and J usage is TRBJ2-1; no firm D call. There are 15 residues in the CDR3. CDR1 and CDR2 from the germline V gene are SGHTA and FQGNSA. Trimming stripped 1 base from V and 5 bases from J, with 12 bases between. Here the CDR3 reads CASSLVITRDNEQFF. The CDR3 nucleotides are TGTGCCAGCAGCTTAGTCATTACACGGGACAATGAGCAGTTCTTC.

V usage is TRBV2 and J usage is TRBJ1-1, with a weak D call TRBD1 (6 bases). Germline values: CDR1 SNHLY, CDR2 FYNNEI. Trimming left V 2 bases short and J 5 bases short, with 9 bases between. This CDR3 has 13 residues. The CDR3, as DNA: TGTGCCAGCAGTGAAAGGGGGGGTACTGAAGCTTTCTTT. Amino acids: CASSERGGTEAFF.

This clone was seen just once. In DNA, the CDR3 is TGTGCCAGCAGCCCCAAGGGACTAGCGGGGGGCACAGATACGCAGTATTTT. Protein sequence: CASSPKGLAGGTDTQYF. J is TRBJ2-3 and V is TRBV7-2, with 14 bases fitting TRBD2. J lost 1 base, V lost 5 bases, and 5 bases had no gene match. Germline V gene sequence: CDR1 SGHTA, CDR2 FQGNSA. CDR3 length: 17 amino acids. The whole variable domain, remainder taken from reference TRBV7-2 and TRBJ2-3, is GAGVSQSPSNKVTEKGKDVELRCDPISGHTALYWYRQSLGQGLEFLIYFQGNSAPDKSGLPSDRFSAERTGGSVSTLTIQRTQQEDSAVYLCASSPKGLAGGTDTQYFGPGTRLTVL.

The V and J genes are TRBV3-1 (or the pseudogene TRBV3-2) and TRBJ1-6, with 10 positions matching TRBD1. The CDR3 length is 16 residues. In germline, CDR1 is LGHDT, CDR2 YNNKEL (reference sequence). Germline trimming cut 5 bases from V and 5 bases from J; bases unmatched to any gene: 6. DNA for the CDR3: TGTGCCAGCAGCGGTCGGGACAGGGGTAATAATTCACCCCTCCACTTT. This translates into CASSGRDRGNNSPLHF.

The chain joins TRBV27 to TRBJ1-3; 7 bases fit TRBD1. The CDR3 loop spans 15 amino acids. The V and J ends lost 7 bases and 1 base, in that order; junction bases with no gene match: 7. The germline V gene encodes CDR1 MNHEY and CDR2 SMNVEV (reference sequence). The CDR3 region is CASKNRGGSGNTIYF. The CDR3 DNA reads as TGTGCCAGCAAAAACAGGGGTGGATCTGGAAACACCATATATTTT.

The J gene is TRBJ1-2, the V gene TRBV5-6; 7 bases fit TRBD1. V shed 3 bases and J 2 bases; nucleotides not matched to a gene: 4. Germline V gene sequence: CDR1 SGHDT, CDR2 YYEEEE. The CDR3 contains 14 residues. The CDR3 loop is CASSSLDRNYGYTF. For the CDR3, the DNA is TGTGCCAGCAGCTCCTTGGACAGGAACTATGGCTACACCTTC.

The chain joins TRBV19 to TRBJ2-7; D is unresolved. The length of the CDR3 is 14 residues. V shed 6 bases and J shed 0 bases, with 12 bases lying between them. The germline gives CDR1 LNHDA, CDR2 SQIVND (reference sequence). The CDR3 DNA sequence: TGTGCCAGTAGAGCCAGACCTAGCTCCTACGAGCAGTACGTC. This encodes CASRARPSSYEQYV.

This clone was counted once. The V gene is TRBV5-1, the J gene TRBJ2-7; 8 bases align to TRBD2. Germline-derived CDR1 and CDR2 are SGHRS and YFSETQ. V gave up 0 bases and J gave up 4 bases; unmatched junction bases: 6. The CDR3 extends over 15 amino acids. Here the CDR3 DNA reads TGCGCCAGCAGCTTGGCCCCAGCGGGGGTTTACGAGCAGTACGTC. Its translation: CASSLAPAGVYEQYV.